The entry below describes one T cell receptor (beta chain). Its antigen remains unidentified. In the same sample, other DNA sequences code for this CDR3. The sample originates from a study of cytomegalovirus exposure and HLA in healthy donors. Study-level background: One earlier analysis, a look at roughly 180 million T cells, found approximately 120 million unique TCR beta sequences.

Primers for the PCR totalled 60 Vbeta and 13 Jbeta. Libraries were prepared by immunoSEQ multiplex PCR; TCRdb keeps only in-frame clonotypes and omits some of them. The table for this sample gives 140,000 to 150,000 clones. Study-level points and caveats: HLA allele associations emerged for some 16,000 TCR beta sequences in a later analysis, at 0.05 false discovery rate.

The germline V and J ends were trimmed by 5 bases and 0 bases, with 7 bases remaining between them. Germline-derived CDR1 and CDR2 are SGHTA and FQGTGA. The CDR3 is made up of 13 amino acids. The TCR sequence derives from a male donor in good health and CMV-seronegative. The chain uses TRBV7-3 and TRBJ1-1; D is uncertain. The sequencing input was PBMCs. The CDR3 DNA reads as TGTGCCAGCAGCGATTCTATGAACACTGAAGCTTTCTTT. Its protein is CASSDSMNTEAFF.